The T cell receptor beta chain under discussion was sequenced for a study of glioma-infiltrating T cells after dendritic cell vaccination. Across the whole study: Dendritic cells derived from monocytes and pulsed with autologous tumor lysate formed the vaccine.

J gave up 4 bases and V 5 bases, and 4 bases lay outside the gene matches. Germline CDR1 is MNHEY and CDR2 is SVGAGI. The CDR3 covers 14 residues. The primer mix had 60 V beta and 13 J beta primers. Profiled with immunoSEQ multiplex PCR; TCRdb holds only in-frame clones, not every one. The data hold some 70,000 clones, with 81% observed a single time. All glioblastoma patients lacked an isocitrate dehydrogenase mutation. V gene TRBV6-5 combines with J gene TRBJ2-3; TRBD1 aligns across 9 bases. This receptor was taken from a human donor with glioblastoma. The sequenced sample was blood, obtained before dendritic cell vaccination. The CDR3 sequence: CASSTGGSSDTQYF. CDR3 DNA sequence: TGTGCCAGCAGTACAGGGGGCTCATCAGATACGCAGTATTTT.